This entry lists 29 T cell receptor beta chains sequenced from one sample in a study of shared clonotypes between healthy human individuals. The assay was immunoSEQ multiplex PCR, and TCRdb's table has in-frame clones only and misses some. The sample has roughly 640,000 clones, approximately 97% seen once. Specimen: naive CD4+ T cells sorted from blood. As to subset: CD45RA+ positively selected. These TCRs come from a woman in her 30s in good health.

The chain combines TRBV30 with TRBJ2-5; 7 bases align to TRBD1. The J call may be faulty, since TRBJ2-7 better matches the DNA end. The CDR3 sequence is 16 residues long. The germline CDR1 and CDR2 sequences are GTSNPN and SVGIG (reference sequence). In DNA, the CDR3 is TGTGCCTGGAACCAGGGGGTAACAGGGACCGGGTACGAGCAGTACTTC. Its translation is CAWNQGVTGTGYEQYF.

The chain recombines TRBV29-1 with TRBJ2-5; either TRBD1 or TRBD2 may supply D (6 bases each). The ends were cut back, 0 bases at V and 4 bases at J, with 15 bases in the middle. This CDR3 comprises 15 residues. CDR1 is SQVTM, CDR2 ANQGSEA, per germline. The CDR3 bases are TGCAGCGTTGAAGATCAATTGGGGGGCGCAGAGACCCAGTACTTC. Residues: CSVEDQLGGAETQYF.

The V call is TRBV6-1, the J call TRBJ1-5; D is possibly TRBD1 (5 bases). The CDR3 runs to 14 residues. V lost 7 bases and J lost 2, with 12 bases in between. CDR1 and CDR2 from the germline V gene are MNHNS and SASEGT. The DNA of the CDR3 is TGTGCCAGCATTCTAGAGGGGCGCAATCAGCCCCAGCATTTT. Translation gives CASILEGRNQPQHF.

CDR3 amino acids: CASSYSGSNREQYF. CDR3 bases: TGTGCCAGCAGTTATAGCGGGAGTAATCGCGAGCAGTACTTC. The genes are TRBV6-5 and TRBJ2-7, with 9 bases identical to TRBD2. This CDR3 has 14 residues. The V segment lost 3 bases and the J segment 6 bases; nucleotides outside the gene matches: 6. In germline, CDR1 is MNHEY, CDR2 SVGAGI.

CDR3 loop: CASSYSGRGNEKLFF. CDR3 in DNA: TGTGCCAGCAGTTACAGTGGCAGGGGCAATGAAAAACTGTTTTTT. The V call is TRBV6-5, the J call TRBJ1-4, with D possibly being TRBD1 (6 bases). Trimming pared 2 bases from V and 5 bases from J, leaving 12 bases between. This CDR3 region has 15 residues. The V gene's germline CDR1 is MNHEY and CDR2 SVGAGI.

The chain is built from TRBV10-1 and TRBJ2-4, with D hard to call. This CDR3 is 14 amino acids long. CDR1 and CDR2 (germline): WNHNN, SYGVQD (reference sequence). V was pared by 1 base and J by 9 bases, with 13 bases between. As DNA, the CDR3 is TGCGCCAGCAGTGAGTTTACGACCCCCGCCATTCAGTACTTC. Protein product: CASSEFTTPAIQYF.

In its sample, this clone was seen once. The chain employs TRBV21-1 and TRBJ1-4. TRBV21-1 is noted as a pseudogene. CDR3 length: 15 amino acids. CDR3 protein: CASSGCREDFEKLFF. The CDR3 DNA reads as TGTGCCAGCAGCGGTTGCCGCGAGGACTTCGAAAAACTGTTTTTT.

This rearrangement joins TRBV10-1 to TRBJ2-1, with D possibly TRBD2 on 6 matching bases. The CDR3 spans 15 residues. V lost 2 bases, J lost 4 bases, and 12 bases lay in between. Germline CDR1 and CDR2: WNHNN and SYGVQD (reference sequence). CDR3 nucleotide sequence: TGCGCCAGCAGTGAGAATAGCGGCCGGTACAATGAGCAGTTCTTC. It specifies CASSENSGRYNEQFF.

The rearrangement links TRBV18 to TRBJ2-3, with TRBD2 identical over 11 bases. This CDR3 spans 17 amino acids. CDR1 KGHSH and CDR2 LQKENI come from the germline V gene. The V gene end was trimmed by 5 bases and the J gene end by 0 bases; junction bases not matched to a gene: 7. CDR3 nucleotide sequence: TGTGCCAGCTCAGCAAGGACTAGCGGGTTTAGCACAGATACGCAGTATTTT. It encodes CASSARTSGFSTDTQYF.

This chain uses TRBV5-4 with TRBJ1-1; TRBD1 matches 12 bases. Trimming removed 3 bases from V and 10 bases from J; junction bases left unmatched: 10. This CDR3 is built from 15 residues. Germline assignment: CDR1 SGHNT and CDR2 YYREEE (reference sequence). The DNA of the CDR3 is TGTGCCAGCAGCTCTGCGGGACAGGGGGCGGCGAGAGCTTTCTTT. This codes for CASSSAGQGAARAFF.

The chain recombines TRBV18 with TRBJ1-2; D unclear. Germline loops: CDR1 KGHSH, CDR2 LQKENI. The CDR3 has 14 amino acids. V was cut by 1 base and J by 4 bases, with 10 bases left in between. The CDR3 nucleotides read TGTGCCAGCTCACCACGCGACGGGCGCTATGGCTACACCTTC. Protein: CASSPRDGRYGYTF.

The sample holds one count of this clone. The CDR3: CASSPPTLGGITEAFF. The DNA for the CDR3 is TGTGCCAGCAGTCCTCCGACCCTAGGGGGAATCACTGAAGCTTTCTTT. The V and J genes are TRBV28 and TRBJ1-1; a weak D match, TRBD1 (6 bases). V dropped 5 bases and J dropped 4 bases, with 20 bases sitting between them. Per germline, CDR1 MDHEN and CDR2 SYDVKM. CDR3 length equals 16 residues. Variable domain in full (rest from reference TRBV28 and TRBJ1-1): DVKVTQSSRYLVKRTGEKVFLECVQDMDHENMFWYRQDPGLGLRLIYFSYDVKMKEKGDIPEGYSVSREKKERFSLILESASTNQTSMYLCASSPPTLGGITEAFFGQGTRLTVV.

The V and J genes are TRBV11-3 and TRBJ2-3, with 7 positions matching TRBD2. There are 15 residues in the CDR3. J was trimmed by 6 bases and V by 5 bases; bases with no gene match: 11. CDR1 is SGHNT, CDR2 YENEEA, per germline. The CDR3 spells CASSPGVSGTDTQYF. The CDR3, as DNA: TGTGCCAGCAGCCCGGGCGTGAGCGGGACTGATACGCAGTATTTT.

The J gene is TRBJ1-3, the V gene TRBV9, with a tentative D call TRBD1 (5 bases). Germline V gene sequence: CDR1 SGDLS, CDR2 YYNGEE. V lost 0 bases and J 3 bases, leaving 13 bases between the germline ends. This CDR3 contains 16 residues. The CDR3 here is CASSVAPRDGGNTIYF. CDR3 in DNA: TGTGCCAGCAGCGTAGCCCCAAGGGACGGTGGAAACACCATATATTTT.

The CDR3 nucleotides read TGTGCCAGCAGGACAGGGGGCGGAGTGGACTATGGCTACACCTTC. Residues: CASRTGGGVDYGYTF. V usage is TRBV28 and J usage is TRBJ1-2, with 10 bases fitting TRBD1. This CDR3 is 15 amino acids long. Germline CDR1 is MDHEN and CDR2 is SYDVKM. The ends lost 6 bases at V and 3 bases at J; junction bases unmatched: 7.

The rearrangement joins TRBV28 to TRBJ2-2; 7 bases agree with TRBD2. V trimming: 3 bases; J trimming: 4 bases; junction bases outside the gene matches: 14. The CDR3 covers 18 residues. Germline CDR1 and CDR2: MDHEN and SYDVKM. Here the CDR3 DNA reads TGTGCCAGCAGTTTCCCCGGCGGGAGTATATTTTCCACCGGGGAGCTGTTTTTT. This sequence encodes CASSFPGGSIFSTGELFF.

The rearrangement links TRBV5-1 to TRBJ1-4; 7 bases align to TRBD1. Germline loops: CDR1 SGHRS, CDR2 YFSETQ. The CDR3 is made up of 17 amino acids. Losses at the gene ends were 0 bases for V and 6 bases for J; bases not matched to a gene: 11. CDR3 protein: CASSLALQTGTDEKLFF. CDR3 nucleotide sequence: TGCGCCAGCAGCTTGGCCCTCCAGACAGGGACCGATGAAAAACTGTTTTTT.

The V call is TRBV6-5, the J call TRBJ1-4, with 7 bases matching TRBD1. From germline, CDR1 is MNHEY and CDR2 SVGAGI. The CDR3 runs 14 residues. V was clipped by 6 bases and J by 1 base; unmatched bases: 2. The CDR3: CASSPGGTNEKLFF. In DNA form, the CDR3 reads TGTGCCAGCAGCCCAGGGGGAACTAATGAAAAACTGTTTTTT.

The rearrangement joins TRBV6-1 to TRBJ2-1; TRBD1 agrees at 9 bases. The CDR3 totals 14 residues. The germline gives CDR1 MNHNS, CDR2 SASEGT. Trimming removed 6 bases from V and 3 bases from J; junction bases left unmatched: 3. The CDR3 sequence: CASRTGGNYNEQFF. CDR3 sequence (DNA): TGTGCCAGCAGGACAGGGGGTAACTACAATGAGCAGTTCTTC.

This chain connects TRBV7-3 to TRBJ2-2; D is uncertain. The germline V gene has CDR1 SGHTA and CDR2 FQGTGA. The CDR3 covers 15 residues. V was trimmed by 2 bases and J by 7 bases, leaving 14 bases between them. CDR3 sequence reads: CASSLLMGGGGELFF. The CDR3 nucleotides are TGTGCCAGCAGCTTATTAATGGGCGGTGGCGGGGAGCTGTTTTTT.

This clone was detected once. The rearrangement joins TRBV5-1 to TRBJ2-7; D remains ambiguous. The CDR3 has 12 residues. V gave up 3 bases and J gave up 3 bases, with 7 bases separating them. The V gene's germline CDR1 is SGHRS and CDR2 YFSETQ. The CDR3 nucleotides read TGCGCCAGCAGCTGGCCTAGCTACGAGCAGTACTTC. This sequence encodes CASSWPSYEQYF.

The J gene is TRBJ2-5, the V gene TRBV11-2; TRBD2 is a possible D gene (6 bases). V was clipped by 5 bases and J by 1 base, with 14 bases between them. The CDR3 contains 15 residues. Germline CDR1 is SGHAT and CDR2 is FQNNGV. The CDR3 DNA sequence: TGTGCCAGCAGCCCCTTGACGGGAGTCCAAGAGACCCAGTACTTC. Its protein is CASSPLTGVQETQYF.

J is TRBJ2-4 and V is TRBV28; D may be TRBD2 (5 bases). Trimming took off 1 base at V and 1 base at J, with 8 bases between the two ends. The CDR3 has 15 residues. Germline V gene sequence: CDR1 MDHEN, CDR2 SYDVKM. The chain's CDR3 is CASSLSGYAKNIQYF. Here the CDR3 DNA reads TGTGCCAGCAGTTTATCGGGGTATGCCAAAAACATTCAGTACTTC.

The rearrangement joins TRBV5-5 to TRBJ1-5; possible D gene TRBD1, 5 bases. The length of the CDR3 is 14 residues. Germline V CDR1 and CDR2: SGHKS, YYEKEE (reference sequence). V was trimmed by 0 bases and J by 2 bases, leaving 6 bases between them. The CDR3 is CASSLVGGNQPQHF. CDR3 bases: TGTGCCAGCAGCTTGGTGGGGGGCAATCAGCCCCAGCATTTT.

The rearrangement uses TRBV5-4 and TRBJ1-1; 9 positions agree with TRBD1. Germline loops: CDR1 SGHNT, CDR2 YYREEE (reference sequence). This CDR3 is built from 15 residues. V dropped 4 bases and J dropped 1; count of bases not matched to a gene: 5. CDR3 region: CASSLPGQGNTEAFF. The CDR3 DNA sequence: TGTGCCAGCAGCCTACCGGGACAGGGGAACACTGAAGCTTTCTTT.

This chain uses TRBV4-2 with TRBJ2-2; D unclear. Germline assignment: CDR1 LGHNA and CDR2 YNFKEQ. The CDR3 is 16 amino acids. V was clipped by 2 bases and J by 6 bases, with 16 bases between them. The CDR3 DNA is TGTGCCAGCAGCCAAAATAGCCATATCGTCTCCGGGGAGCTGTTTTTT. This translates into CASSQNSHIVSGELFF.

The rearrangement joins TRBV5-1 to TRBJ2-3; D might be TRBD2 (6 bases). Per germline, CDR1 SGHRS and CDR2 YFSETQ. The CDR3 spans 13 residues. Trimming pared 7 bases from V and 2 bases from J, leaving 11 bases between. CDR3 loop: CASGAGNTDTQYF. The CDR3 region has the DNA TGCGCCAGCGGAGCGGGTAACACAGATACGCAGTATTTT.

This clone was seen a single time. The J gene is TRBJ1-2, the V gene TRBV27; 9 bases are a match to TRBD1. This CDR3 comprises 15 residues. The junction had 5 bases not matched to a gene; V was cut back by 4 bases and J by 2 bases. Germline lookup yields CDR1 MNHEY and CDR2 SMNVEV (reference sequence). CDR3 sequence reads: CASSSPGTGNYGYTF. The CDR3 DNA is TGTGCCAGCAGTTCCCCCGGGACAGGGAACTATGGCTACACCTTC.

The J gene is TRBJ2-7, the V gene TRBV10-1; TRBD2 might be the D (6 bases). Germline V CDR1 and CDR2: WNHNN, SYGVQD (reference sequence). The CDR3 has 13 residues. Trimming pared 5 bases from V and 6 bases from J, leaving 14 bases between. CDR3 bases: TGCGCCAGCAGTATGTCAGCGGGTTCCGAGCAGTACTTC. Protein: CASSMSAGSEQYF.